This TCR beta chain was identified during a study of shared clonotypes between healthy human individuals. Sequenced by immunoSEQ multiplex PCR; TCRdb stores in-frame clones only, minus some. The sample has millions of clones, approximately 90% seen once. A single count supports this clone. V lost 6 bases and J lost 2, with 14 bases in between. The CDR3 runs to 14 residues. The germline V gene encodes CDR1 SNHLY and CDR2 FYNNEI. The TCR was taken from a man between 18 and 29 years old in good health. The specimen was naive CD4+ T cells sorted from blood. As to subset: CD45RA+ positively selected. This sequence joins TRBV2 and TRBJ2-7, with D possibly called TRBD1 or TRBD2 (5 bases each). The DNA for the CDR3 is TGTGCCAGCAGATGGGACCTTAAAACCTACGAGCAGTACTTC. Translated: CASRWDLKTYEQYF.